This T cell receptor beta chain derives from a study of Ad26.COV2.S vaccination and SARS-CoV-2 variants. Generated by immunoSEQ multiplex PCR, the TCRdb table keeps only in-frame clones and is missing some. The sample has 360,000 or so clones; over 75% are singletons. The treatment: some 19 received Ad26.COV2.S at low or high dose, single or two shots; about 5 received placebo; per-sample allocation not given. Samples were taken on day 63 after the first vaccine or placebo injection. The CDR3 length is 14 residues. CDR1 is MNHEY, CDR2 SMNVEV, per germline (reference sequence). The V and J ends lost 2 bases and 0 bases respectively, with 7 bases between them. This clone was counted only a few times.

The chain couples TRBV27 to TRBJ1-1; D is unresolved. Sequencing was performed on peripheral blood, taken in a trial of Ad26.COV2.S vaccine versus placebo. The TCR comes from a person between 18 and 65 years old who received the Ad26.COV2.S COVID-19 vaccine or a placebo. This CDR3 reads CASSLDNMNTEAFF. DNA for the CDR3: TGTGCCAGCAGTTTAGACAACATGAACACTGAAGCTTTCTTT.